These T cell receptor beta chains were read from a single sample in a study of T cell responses to AZD1222 COVID-19 vaccine. TCRdb's copy holds only in-frame clones and misses some; the assay was immunoSEQ multiplex PCR. The sample contains hundreds of thousands of clones, around 93% of which appear only once. The specimen comprised peripheral blood, sampled 28 days after the second AZD1222 dose. The receptor source for this set is an adult who received the AZD1222 COVID-19 vaccine. Both conserved end residues are part of each CDR3. The D gene is left open where the match is weak. The size field is filled for only some rows; it gives once, few, many or a size class.

D gene	V gene	clone size	J gene	CDR3 protein	CDR3 DNA
NA	TRBV5-1	once	TRBJ2-3	CASTRHSTDTQYF	TGCGCCAGCACCCGGCACAGTACAGATACGCAGTATTTT
NA	TRBV19	NA	TRBJ2-1	CASSRTGTRANEQFF	TGTGCCAGTAGTCGAACCGGGACGCGGGCCAATGAGCAGTTCTTC
TRBD2	TRBV29-1	NA	TRBJ2-7	CSVEKRGKPYEQYF	TGCAGCGTTGAGAAGCGGGGAAAGCCCTACGAGCAGTACTTC
TRBD2	TRBV2	NA	TRBJ2-1	CASSVVAGGGEQFF	TGTGCCAGCAGTGTGGTAGCGGGAGGGGGTGAGCAGTTCTTC
NA	TRBV28	NA	TRBJ1-5	CASTPGGEPQHF	TGTGCCAGCACTCCCGGAGGTGAGCCCCAGCATTTT
TRBD2	TRBV6-5	NA	TRBJ2-5	CASSRGLPQETQYF	TGTGCCAGCAGTAGGGGACTACCCCAAGAGACCCAGTACTTC
TRBD1	TRBV12-5	NA	TRBJ2-7	CASAKDRGHLSAYEQYF	TGTGCTAGTGCTAAAGACAGGGGGCACTTATCAGCCTACGAGCAGTACTTC
TRBD2	TRBV6-1	NA	TRBJ2-1	CASSGGTSGRTWNEQFF	TGTGCCAGCAGTGGGGGGACTAGCGGGAGAACTTGGAATGAGCAGTTCTTC
TRBD2	TRBV4-2	once	TRBJ2-7	CASSQGLARAHEQYF	TGTGCCAGCAGCCAAGGACTAGCGAGAGCTCACGAGCAGTACTTC
TRBD2	TRBV18	NA	TRBJ2-1	CASSPLRGVSNEQFF	TGTGCCAGCTCACCACTCCGGGGGGTCTCCAATGAGCAGTTCTTC
NA	TRBV19	NA	TRBJ1-2	CASSIPGNYYGYTF	TGTGCCAGTAGTATCCCAGGAAACTACTATGGCTACACCTTC
NA	TRBV6-5	NA	TRBJ1-5	CASSSSGRVNQPQHF	TGTGCCAGCAGTTCGTCGGGCAGGGTCAATCAGCCCCAGCATTTT
NA	TRBV2	NA	TRBJ2-5	CASRALGLAEETQYF	TGTGCCAGCAGGGCCCTGGGGCTCGCCGAAGAGACCCAGTACTTC
TRBD1	TRBV6-5	NA	TRBJ1-2	CASSYFLGQGIYGYTF	TGTGCCAGCAGTTACTTTCTGGGACAGGGTATCTATGGCTACACCTTC
TRBD1	TRBV19	NA	TRBJ2-2	CASSILRDRANTGELFF	TGTGCCAGTAGTATCTTAAGGGACAGGGCTAACACCGGGGAGCTGTTTTTT
NA	TRBV7-2	NA	TRBJ2-6	CASSVSSGANVLTF	TGTGCCAGCAGCGTTAGCTCTGGGGCCAACGTCCTGACTTTC
NA	TRBV12-3/TRBV12-4	NA	TRBJ2-3	CATSRGGDTQYF	TGTGCCACCTCTAGGGGGGGGGATACGCAGTATTTT
NA	TRBV7-2	few	TRBJ2-2	CASSSPGLYTGELFF	TGTGCCAGCAGCTCCCCCGGGCTCTACACCGGGGAGCTGTTTTTT
TRBD1	TRBV28	NA	TRBJ2-2	CASSFGDRLAGELFF	TGTGCCAGCAGTTTCGGGGACAGGTTAGCCGGGGAGCTGTTTTTT
NA	TRBV3-1/TRBV3-2	NA	TRBJ2-3	CASSLFTASSSDTQYF	TGTGCCAGCAGCCTCTTTACCGCCTCTAGCTCAGATACGCAGTATTTT